Listed here are 30 T cell receptor beta chains from one sample, sequenced in a study of cytomegalovirus exposure and HLA in healthy donors. Use of 60 Vbeta and 13 Jbeta primers characterized the PCR. Assay used: immunoSEQ multiplex PCR; TCRdb lists only in-frame clones, some missing. The repertoire includes 100,000 to 150,000 clones, roughly 68% of them detected once, and 4.2% sits in the top ten. The sequenced material came from PBMCs. The receptors were sampled from a woman aged 50 to 60 in good health and CMV-seropositive.

This clone was picked up a small number of times. CDR3 in amino acids: CASRTGGGDTQYF. The CDR3 region has the DNA TGCGCCAGCAGAACGGGGGGTGGGGATACGCAGTATTTT. V gene TRBV10-2 combines with J gene TRBJ2-3; 7 bases are a match to TRBD2. Germline V gene lookup returns CDR1 WSHSY and CDR2 SAAADI. The junction had 6 bases not matched to a gene; V was cut back by 6 bases and J by 6 bases. The CDR3 runs 13 residues.

The rearrangement uses TRBV6-6 and TRBJ2-3, with D perhaps TRBD1 (5 bases). In germline, CDR1 is MNHNY, CDR2 SVGAGI (reference sequence). Trimming took 11 bases from V and 2 from J, leaving 17 bases between them. The length of the CDR3 is 14 residues. CDR3 nucleotide sequence: TGTGCCGCTCTACCAGGGCCCGTCACAGATACGCAGTATTTT. Translated: CAALPGPVTDTQYF.

The chain links TRBV29-1 to TRBJ1-2, with a weak D call TRBD1 (6 bases). The CDR3 loop spans 12 amino acids. Between the trimmed V and J ends, which lost 6 bases and 3 bases, there was a span of 11 bases. Per germline, CDR1 SQVTM and CDR2 ANQGSEA. This CDR3 reads CSVDSIDYGYTF. CDR3 DNA: TGCAGCGTGGACAGCATTGACTATGGCTACACCTTC.

The rearrangement uses TRBV5-6 and TRBJ1-2; no firm D call. CDR3 length: 11 amino acids. Germline lookup yields CDR1 SGHDT and CDR2 YYEEEE. V was clipped by 0 bases and J by 8 bases, with 5 bases between them. The CDR3 protein is CASSLGHGYTF. The CDR3, as DNA: TGTGCCAGCAGCTTGGGGCACGGCTACACCTTC.

The chain carries TRBV5-6 and TRBJ1-2, with 12 bases matching TRBD1. Germline values: CDR1 SGHDT, CDR2 YYEEEE. This CDR3 has 14 residues. V lost 3 bases and J lost 8; bases outside the gene matches: 5. The CDR3 DNA sequence: TGTGCCAGCAGCTGGGGGACAGGGGGCGTCGGCTACACCTTC. Protein: CASSWGTGGVGYTF.

The rearrangement joins TRBV4-1 to TRBJ2-5, with 9 bases fitting TRBD2. There are 17 residues in the CDR3. V gave up 2 bases and J gave up 3 bases; unmatched junction bases: 10. CDR1 is MGHRA, CDR2 YSYEKL, per germline. CDR3 nucleotide sequence: TGCGCCAGCAGCCAACCACTTATAGCGGGGGCCAAAGAGACCCAGTACTTC. Its protein is CASSQPLIAGAKETQYF.

The chain uses TRBV7-2 and TRBJ2-3; tentatively, D is TRBD2 (6 bases). Trimming took 4 bases from V and 4 from J, leaving 12 bases between them. Germline assignment: CDR1 SGHTA and CDR2 FQGNSA. CDR3 length equals 14 residues. This CDR3 is CASSSDYLPDTQYF. DNA of the CDR3: TGTGCCAGCAGCTCGGACTACTTGCCAGATACGCAGTATTTT.

This clone was detected a few times. Here the CDR3 DNA reads TGTGCCAGCAGTTACTCCGGGACAGGGGGGCCAGATACGCAGTATTTT. Translated: CASSYSGTGGPDTQYF. V gene TRBV6-5 combines with J gene TRBJ2-3, with 11 positions matching TRBD1. The CDR3 consists of 16 residues. The germline V gene has CDR1 MNHEY and CDR2 SVGAGI. With V trimmed by 0 bases and J by 4 bases, 3 bases remained unmatched.

Note on this clone: Sequence at one end of the junction differs from germline and may be a read error. The sample has other DNA sequences that encode this CDR3 too. This chain uses TRBV7-2 with TRBJ1-1; 8 positions agree with TRBD1. Germline V gene lookup returns CDR1 SGHTA and CDR2 FQGNSA. The CDR3 covers 14 residues. CDR3 residues: CASSSTGGTTEAFF. The CDR3 coding sequence is TGTGCCAGCAGCTCCACAGGGGGTACCACTGAAGCCTTCTTT. Full variable domain (rest looked up from reference TRBV7-2 and TRBJ1-1): GAGVSQSPSNKVTEKGKDVELRCDPISGHTALYWYRQSLGQGLEFLIYFQGNSAPDKSGLPSDRFSAERTGGSVSTLTIQRTQQEDSAVYLCASSSTGGTTEAFFGQGTRLTVV.

The chain links TRBV6-6 to TRBJ2-7; 8 bases fit TRBD1. There are 15 residues in the CDR3. Germline V gene sequence: CDR1 MNHNY, CDR2 SVGAGI (reference sequence). V shed 2 bases, J shed 3 bases, and the junction held 6 bases outside the gene matches. CDR3 sequence (DNA): TGTGCCAGCAGTTACGCCGCGGGACAGGTCTACGAGCAGTACTTC. Its translation is CASSYAAGQVYEQYF.

V is TRBV7-2 and J is TRBJ2-1; D remains ambiguous. CDR3 length: 15 amino acids. CDR1 SGHTA and CDR2 FQGNSA come from the germline V gene. V lost 1 base and J 0 bases, leaving 7 bases between the germline ends. The CDR3 sequence is CASSLDPSSYNEQFF. CDR3 nucleotides: TGTGCCAGCAGCTTAGATCCGAGCTCCTACAATGAGCAGTTCTTC.

This clone came up a few times. DNA of the CDR3: TGTGCCAGCAGCTTAGACAGGGTTTCAAATCAGCCCCAGCATTTT. Amino acid sequence: CASSLDRVSNQPQHF. The chain employs TRBV11-2 and TRBJ1-5, with a possible D match to TRBD1 (5 bases). The CDR3 contains 15 residues. CDR1 SGHAT and CDR2 FQNNGV come from the germline V gene. With 0 bases removed from V and 4 bases from J, the gap between germline ends came to 10 bases.

This clone was observed a few times. J is TRBJ2-7 and V is TRBV7-6, with a possible D match to TRBD1 (6 bases). Germline CDR1 is SGHVS and CDR2 is FNYEAQ. The CDR3 runs to 14 residues. The V and J ends lost 5 bases and 0 bases respectively, with 11 bases between them. CDR3 nucleotide sequence: TGTGCCAGCAGCCCCAGGGGTAGCTCCTACGAGCAGTACTTC. Translation: CASSPRGSSYEQYF.

In this sample, this clone turned up a few times. The gene calls are TRBV10-3 and TRBJ1-2; D is undetermined. The CDR3 extends over 16 amino acids. The V and J ends lost 3 bases and 0 bases respectively, with 14 bases between them. CDR1 is ENHRY, CDR2 SYGVKD, per germline. The chain's CDR3 is CAISDRPQISNYGYTF. Written as DNA, the CDR3 is TGTGCCATCAGTGATCGTCCTCAGATCTCTAACTATGGCTACACCTTC.

A few counts support this clone. The J gene is TRBJ1-2, the V gene TRBV19; 8 bases agree with TRBD1. Germline-derived CDR1 and CDR2 are LNHDA and SQIVND (reference sequence). Trimming took 5 bases from V and 4 from J; bases not matched to a gene: 12. This CDR3 is 16 amino acids long. The DNA for the CDR3 is TGTGCCAGTAGTTCTTGGCAGGGGGCTGGTGGCTATGGCTACACCTTC. The encoded protein is CASSSWQGAGGYGYTF.

The rearrangement joins TRBV7-3 to TRBJ1-1; tentative D call: TRBD1 (6 bases). Germline V gene sequence: CDR1 SGHTA, CDR2 FQGTGA. Trimming stripped 4 bases from V and 8 bases from J, with 8 bases between. The CDR3 covers 11 residues. This chain's CDR3 is CASSSQGEAFF. CDR3 sequence (DNA): TGTGCCAGCAGCTCCCAGGGGGAAGCTTTCTTT.

The chain is built from TRBV7-2 and TRBJ2-3, with D uncertain. The CDR3 sequence is 12 residues long. V lost 5 bases, J lost 9 bases, and 12 bases lay in between. Germline-derived CDR1 and CDR2 are SGHTA and FQGNSA. CDR3 loop: CASSPTALTQYF. As DNA, the CDR3 is TGTGCCAGCAGCCCTACCGCATTAACGCAGTATTTT.

The V call is TRBV28, the J call TRBJ1-6, with a tentative D call TRBD1 (5 bases). Trimming removed 7 bases from V and 10 bases from J, with 17 bases in between. Germline assignment: CDR1 MDHEN and CDR2 SYDVKM. This CDR3 is 14 amino acids long. Here the CDR3 DNA reads TGTGCCAGCACCGTAGGGAGGGGCAACTCACCCCTCCACTTT. Its translation: CASTVGRGNSPLHF.

The J gene is TRBJ2-7, the V gene TRBV7-2, with TRBD2 as a possible D gene (5 bases). V was trimmed by 1 base and J by 8 bases, leaving 15 bases between them. Germline assignment: CDR1 SGHTA and CDR2 FQGNSA. The CDR3 consists of 14 residues. CDR3: CASSLGYSGSKQYF. For the CDR3, the DNA is TGTGCCAGCAGCTTAGGGTACTCGGGGAGTAAGCAGTACTTC.

The rearrangement joins TRBV10-3 to TRBJ1-2; tentatively, D is TRBD1 (5 bases). V was pared by 2 bases and J by 8 bases, with 15 bases between. Germline loops: CDR1 ENHRY, CDR2 SYGVKD. This CDR3 contains 14 residues. The CDR3 DNA reads TGTGCCATCAGTGAGGGGTCAGGGCTTGAAGGCTACACCTTC. Translated, it gives CAISEGSGLEGYTF.

Here the CDR3 reads CATSKDRVDTGELFF. The CDR3 nucleotides read TGTGCCACCAGCAAGGACAGGGTGGACACCGGGGAGCTGTTTTTT. The chain couples TRBV15 to TRBJ2-2; 8 bases are shared with TRBD1. The CDR3 length is 15 residues. The V gene end was trimmed by 4 bases and the J gene end by 3 bases; junction bases not matched to a gene: 4. Germline CDR1 is LNHNV and CDR2 is YYDKDF (reference sequence).

The table lists this clone with a few counts. The rearrangement joins TRBV11-3 to TRBJ2-7; 7 nucleotides align to TRBD1. V lost 1 base to trimming and J lost 0 bases; unmatched junction nucleotides: 3. The CDR3 is 15 amino acids. CDR1 is SGHNT, CDR2 YENEEA, per germline. CDR3 residues: CASSLAPGGSYEQYF. In DNA, the CDR3 is TGTGCCAGCAGCTTAGCCCCAGGGGGCTCCTACGAGCAGTACTTC.

V usage is TRBV5-1 and J usage is TRBJ2-5; perhaps TRBD2 as D (7 bases). This CDR3 has 16 residues. CDR1 SGHRS and CDR2 YFSETQ come from the germline V gene. Trimming left V 3 bases short and J 2 bases short, with 17 bases between. CDR3 DNA sequence: TGCGCCAGCAGCTCTGGGGCGGGGGCGACGCAAGAGACCCAGTACTTC. Translating gives CASSSGAGATQETQYF.

V and J are TRBV19 and TRBJ2-3, with TRBD1 matching over 9 bases. Germline V gene sequence: CDR1 LNHDA, CDR2 SQIVND (reference sequence). V dropped 5 bases and J dropped 5; count of bases not matched to a gene: 14. There are 17 residues in the CDR3. The chain's CDR3 is CASSPTLRTGEKDTQYF. DNA for the CDR3: TGTGCCAGTAGTCCGACCTTGCGGACAGGGGAAAAAGATACGCAGTATTTT.

The rearrangement uses TRBV19 and TRBJ2-4; 7 bases match TRBD1. This CDR3 has 16 amino acids. Losses at the gene ends were 6 bases for V and 0 bases for J; bases not matched to a gene: 8. Germline lookup yields CDR1 LNHDA and CDR2 SQIVND (reference sequence). This CDR3 reads CASSLQGSGAKNIQYF. DNA for the CDR3: TGTGCCAGTAGCTTACAGGGGTCGGGAGCCAAAAACATTCAGTACTTC.

There are a few counts of this clone. The chain is built from TRBV5-1 and TRBJ2-7; possible D gene TRBD1, 5 bases. The CDR3 runs to 14 residues. V was shortened by 4 bases and J by 2 bases, with 13 bases between the two germline ends. Germline V gene data show CDR1 as SGHRS and CDR2 as YFSETQ. DNA for the CDR3: TGCGCCAGCAGCAACCCCGACAGTCCCTACGAGCAGTACTTC. This codes for CASSNPDSPYEQYF.

This clone turned up a few times. This sequence joins TRBV27 and TRBJ1-2; 11 bases are shared with TRBD1. Trimming at V came to 5 bases and at J to 4 bases, leaving 6 bases not matched to a gene. CDR1 and CDR2 from the germline V gene are MNHEY and SMNVEV (reference sequence). The CDR3 has 15 amino acids. The CDR3 DNA sequence: TGTGCCAGCAGTCGGACAGGGGGCTTTGGCTATGGCTACACCTTC. This translates into CASSRTGGFGYGYTF.

V usage is TRBV7-9 and J usage is TRBJ2-5; D is ambiguous. The CDR3 consists of 13 residues. V was pared by 4 bases and J by 1 base, with 7 bases between. Per the germline V gene, CDR1 is SEHNR and CDR2 is FQNEAQ (reference sequence). CDR3 protein: CASSSILQETQYF. The DNA for the CDR3 is TGTGCCAGCAGCTCCATACTCCAAGAGACCCAGTACTTC. Using reference TRBV7-9 and TRBJ2-5 for the parts outside the CDR3, the full variable domain is DTGVSQNPRHKITKRGQNVTFRCDPISEHNRLYWYRQTLGQGPEFLTYFQNEAQLEKSRLLSDRFSAERPKGSFSTLEIQRTEQGDSAMYLCASSSILQETQYFGPGTRLLVL.

The genes are TRBV28 and TRBJ1-2; D call uncertain. CDR1 and CDR2 (germline): MDHEN, SYDVKM. The CDR3 totals 11 residues. V lost 10 bases to trimming and J lost 4 bases, with 10 bases between them. CDR3 coding DNA: TGTGCCACCGCAGGAATCTATGGCTACACCTTC. Residues: CATAGIYGYTF.

This sequence joins TRBV15 and TRBJ2-2, with 8 bases lining up with TRBD1. There are 16 residues in the CDR3. The V and J ends lost 5 bases and 4 bases, in that order; junction bases with no gene match: 9. Germline CDR1 and CDR2: LNHNV and YYDKDF (reference sequence). CDR3 protein: CATSRRQGAGTGELFF. The CDR3 DNA is TGTGCCACCAGCCGAAGGCAGGGGGCTGGCACCGGGGAGCTGTTTTTT.